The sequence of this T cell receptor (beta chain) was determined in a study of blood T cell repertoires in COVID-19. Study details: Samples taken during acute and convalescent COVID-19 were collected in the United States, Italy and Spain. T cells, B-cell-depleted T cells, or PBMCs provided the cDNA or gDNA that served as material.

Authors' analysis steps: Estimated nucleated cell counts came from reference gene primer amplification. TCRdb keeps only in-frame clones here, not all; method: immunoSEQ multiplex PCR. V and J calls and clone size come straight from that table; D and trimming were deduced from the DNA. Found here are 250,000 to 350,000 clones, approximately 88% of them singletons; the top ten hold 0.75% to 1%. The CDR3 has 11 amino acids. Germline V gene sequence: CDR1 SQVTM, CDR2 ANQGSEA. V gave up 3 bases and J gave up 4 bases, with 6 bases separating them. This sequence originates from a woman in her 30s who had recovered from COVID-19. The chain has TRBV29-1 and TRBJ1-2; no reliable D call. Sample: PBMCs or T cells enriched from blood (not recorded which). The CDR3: CSVESSYGYTF. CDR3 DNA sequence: TGCAGCGTTGAGTCGAGCTATGGCTACACCTTC.